This T cell receptor beta chain was sequenced for a study of cytomegalovirus exposure and HLA in healthy donors. The protocol was immunoSEQ multiplex PCR, while the TCRdb copy is restricted to in-frame clones and leaves out a portion. The sample comprises roughly 110,000 clones, 88% of which are singletons, and about 1.8% rests with the top ten. The CDR3 has 15 amino acids. Germline CDR1 is SNHLY and CDR2 is FYNNEI. The V gene lost 6 bases and the J gene lost 5 bases, with 19 bases spanning the gap. The sequenced sample was PBMCs. The receptor was isolated from a woman in her late teens or twenties in good health and CMV-seropositive. V and J are TRBV2 and TRBJ2-5; maybe TRBD2 (6 bases). The CDR3, as DNA: TGTGCCAGCAGCGTGGAGGGAGCCCGGGGGGAGACCCAGTACTTC. Encoded protein: CASSVEGARGETQYF.